This T cell receptor beta chain was sequenced during a study of blood T cell repertoires in COVID-19. Sequencing was performed with immunoSEQ multiplex PCR; in TCRdb, only in-frame clones are kept and a portion is missing. In the table there are roughly 290,000 clones, around 90% of which are singletons. The clonotype originates from a woman between 18 and 30 years old with acute COVID-19. Sequencing was carried out using PBMCs or T cells enriched from blood (not recorded which).

The chain's CDR3 is CASTRTGTSFYEQYF. The CDR3 DNA follows: TGTGCCAGCACCAGGACCGGGACTAGCTTCTACGAGCAGTACTTC. J is TRBJ2-7 and V is TRBV6-5, with 9 bases matching TRBD2. V was pared by 7 bases and J by 3 bases, with 10 bases of the junction left unmatched. The CDR3 has 15 residues. Germline V gene sequence: CDR1 MNHEY, CDR2 SVGAGI.